What follows is one T cell receptor beta chain and its context. This clone came up a few times. Its antigen target is currently unknown. Base qualities were left out, and no much larger clone turns up one base away. The donors were healthy, HIV-negative adults with no recently reported acute infections or vaccinations. Every donor was a Caucasian adult living in Nashville, Tennessee, USA. CD4+ T cells were enriched by magnetic negative selection, after which naive cells were positively selected on CD45RA and the negative fraction was taken as the memory subset. Blood was obtained by leukapheresis, after which PBMCs were separated by Ficoll-Histopaque density gradient centrifugation and cryopreserved in liquid nitrogen vapor phase. Purity and quantity of every magnetically sorted T cell population were checked by analytical flow cytometry. From each sorted fraction, genomic DNA was isolated and quantified by UV absorbance on a Nanodrop 2000c.

The data were taken from a study of shared clonotypes between healthy human individuals (dated by TCRdb to the early 2020s). A note on the overall study: A couple of women and a few men aged 18 to 49 years were included in the cohort. To estimate repertoire size and how much clonotype sharing occurs between individuals, the study deeply sequenced the blood TCR repertoires of 5 or 6 healthy adults. For each donor, CD4 naive and CD4 memory were each given three plates, CD8 naive was given two plates, and CD8 memory was given one plate. Libraries were prepared and TCR repertoires were sequenced by different laboratories using diverse techniques, in order to increase sequencing depth and limit assay-specific biases. Leukapheresis yielded between about 0.8 and 8.9 billion PBMCs per donor.

V is clipped by 1 base and J by 6 bases, and the sequence between their germline boundaries is 15 bases long. Inclusive of the bounding cysteine and phenylalanine, the CDR3 is 15 residues long. The kept DNA is CDR3 alone, 45 bases in frame from the first base. CDR1 SEHNR and CDR2 FQNEAQ were looked up in the germline V gene (reference sequence). Overall study results and their limits: Because the study included a small number of donors, the genetic and exposure-history diversity represented was limited. Sampling was restricted to blood, and TCR repertoires in tissue are likely to differ from TCR repertoires in blood. Rarefaction of sorted-subset datasets indicated incomplete sequencing despite the large sequencing depth. Larger estimated clonotype richness was generally found for naive subsets than for memory subsets. About 5% of naive CD4, more than 3% of naive CD8, roughly 2.5% of memory CD4, and about 0.4% of memory CD8 clonotypes were shared across several donors. Compared with non-shared clonotypes, clonotypes shared by all four sorted-subset donors had higher generation probabilities. Pairwise subsampling led to the expectation that sequencing depth would affect the degree of clonotype sharing among donors.

TCR CDR3 regions were amplified from genomic DNA by multiplex PCR using the deep immunoSEQ assay. Extracted genomic DNA from each cell subset was distributed evenly across all wells of several immunoSEQ 96-well plates, and each plate was treated as a replicate. For sorted subsets, each replicate PCR was loaded with approximately 190 ng genomic DNA, equivalent to 30,000 or so T cell genomes. Purified libraries were measured with a Qubit 3.0 fluorometer, size-checked on a Bioanalyzer 2100, and measured again with the KAPA Library Quantification kit. Each immunoSEQ 96-well plate was sequenced on its own single-read 150-cycle Illumina NextSeq 550 flow cell. In the original analysis: Because the immunoSEQ output held only junctional sequences and lacked quality scores, the filtering could not match the filtering applied to full-length reads. To assign V/J genes and CDR3, sequences were annotated against IMGT germline references using PyIR, a Python wrapper for IgBLAST v1.9. Reads with weak V/J assignments (E-value above 1e-6), missing CDR3, stop codons, out-of-frame junctions, or ambiguous translated residues were removed. A V3J clonotype was defined by an identical inferred V gene, J gene, and CDR3 amino acid sequence. Percentage overlap between repertoires was computed as shared unique clonotypes divided by the size of the smaller repertoire. Three approaches were used to assess repertoire richness: RTK rarefaction, the Chao1 estimator, and Recon v2.1 estimates of unobserved clonotypes. For all TCRbeta clonotypes obtained by the gDNA method from four donors, generation probabilities were computed with OLGA. The immuneACCESS repertoire file appears here via TCRdb, limited to in-frame rearrangements. These files lack a portion of the clones; in checked studies, under half of the deficit traces to unresolved V genes, and the cause of the others is not known. From that table come the V and J calls and clone size; the DNA was used to work out D and trimming. The sample yields about 980,000 clones; approximately 80% were counted once. The ten top clones hold approximately 1.5% of the sample.

The sequencing input was memory CD4+ T cells sorted from blood. What the cell subset or site label conveys for this sample: CD45RA-negative fraction. This clonotype was sampled from a man aged 18 to 30 in good health. Recombination connected TRBV7-9 to TRBJ1-2; 6 matching bases give a weak D call of TRBD1. In nucleotide form, the sequence is TGTGCCAGCAGCTTAGTCGGGGGGCCCACCGATGGCTACACCTTC. Its protein product is CASSLVGGPTDGYTF.